The rows below give T cell receptor beta chains drawn from one sample of a study of blood T cell repertoires in COVID-19. TCRdb's table, derived via immunoSEQ multiplex PCR, lists solely in-frame clones and lacks some. Among some 200,000 clones listed, 75% to 95% were seen once. Specimen: peripheral blood. Receptor source: a man in his fifties with acute or convalescent COVID-19. Both conserved end residues are part of each CDR3. A D gene is named only where the DNA matches it firmly. Some rows mark clone size as missing; the rest say once, few, many or name a class of expanded clone.

V,length,J,D,size,DNA,CDR3
TRBV19,17,TRBJ1-3,TRBD1,once,TGTGCCAGTAGTCCGCAGACAGGGATCTTCTCTGGAAACACCATATATTTT,CASSPQTGIFSGNTIYF
TRBV18,13,TRBJ2-1,TRBD1,.,TGTGCCAGCTCAGCCCCGGGACAGTCCCAGCAGTTCTTC,CASSAPGQSQQFF
TRBV2,13,TRBJ1-5,TRBD1,.,TGTGCCAGCGGGGACAGGATAAATCAGCCCCAGCATTTT,CASGDRINQPQHF
TRBV4-2,16,TRBJ1-3,.,.,TGTGCCAGCAGCCTAAGCCAGAGGGACTTAGGAAACACCATATATTTT,CASSLSQRDLGNTIYF
TRBV7-9,16,TRBJ2-1,.,.,TGTGCCAGCAGCTCCTGGCAGGGGTTCGGCTACAATGAGCAGTTCTTC,CASSSWQGFGYNEQFF
TRBV20-1,11,TRBJ2-7,.,.,TGCAGTGCTAGACCGGGCTACGAGCAGTACTTC,CSARPGYEQYF
TRBV28,19,TRBJ2-1,TRBD2,.,TGTGCCAGCAGTTTAACCCGACTAGCGGGAGGGCCGAGGGGCAATGAGCAGTTCTTC,CASSLTRLAGGPRGNEQFF
TRBV27,14,TRBJ1-6,TRBD1,.,TGTGCCAGCAGCCGGACAGGGGACGGTTCACCCCTCCACTTT,CASSRTGDGSPLHF
TRBV5-4,15,TRBJ1-2,TRBD1,.,TGTGCCAGCAGCCGGACAGGGGGCCTCGGCTATGGCTACACCTTC,CASSRTGGLGYGYTF
TRBV27,13,TRBJ1-5,.,.,TGTGCCAGCAGTTTCGACAGGATTCAGCCCCAGCATTTT,CASSFDRIQPQHF